This T cell receptor beta chain appears in the sequencing data of a study of molecular identifiers for immune sequencing clone quantification. In regard to this clonotype: Its antigen is unknown.

TCRdb reprocessed the PCR reads with MiXCR, giving one entry per CDR3 protein. This table has around 40,000 distinct CDR3 sequences, approximately 19% appearing once. A CD8+CD4-CCR7+CD45RA+ phenotype served as the sorting definition for naive CD8 T cells. Regarding the study as a whole: Clones that had above 20 RNA copies took up over 97% of effector molecules but under 1% in naive cells. Amid more than 800,000 naive cells, spiked Jurkat TCR RNA from one cell was reportedly still detectable.

The germline CDR1 and CDR2 sequences are GTSNPN and SVGIG (reference sequence). The CDR3 is 12 amino acids. V was pared by 0 bases and J by 3 bases, with 6 bases between. The chain carries TRBV30 and TRBJ2-7; D not resolved. The sample taken for sequencing was naive CD8+ T cells from blood, with Jurkat cell RNA spiked in. The subset here: FACS-sorted CD8+CD4-CCR7+CD45RA+ naive T cells. The receptor comes from a human donor in good health. Some libraries in this study had Jurkat cell RNA spiked in. CDR3: CAWSVADYEQYF. DNA of the CDR3: TGTGCCTGGAGTGTAGCAGACTACGAGCAGTACTTC.